The rows below give T cell receptor beta chains drawn from one sample of a study of T cells after yellow fever vaccination. TCRdb called the 5' RACE reads again in MiXCR, with one record for every CDR3 protein. This table has 240,000 or so distinct CDR3 sequences, about 7% appearing once. Here the sequenced sample was CD4+ T cells sorted from PBMCs, taken 15 days after the yellow fever booster vaccination. The receptors were gathered from a man in his thirties or forties who received the YFV17D yellow fever vaccine. Both conserved end residues are part of each CDR3. The D gene is left open where the match is weak. Clone size is stated in some rows and not others, as once, few, many or a class when expanded.

D,V,J,size,CDR3,DNA
-,TRBV4-2,TRBJ1-1,few,CASSQDKRREAFF,TGTGCCAGCAGCCAAGATAAGAGACGGGAAGCTTTCTTT
-,TRBV5-6,TRBJ2-1,few,CASSLGSGGQFF,TGTGCCAGCAGCTTGGGATCCGGAGGGCAGTTCTTC
TRBD1,TRBV28,TRBJ1-1,many,CASSFSDRANTEAFF,TGTGCCAGCAGTTTTTCGGACAGGGCGAACACTGAAGCTTTCTTT
TRBD1,TRBV30,TRBJ1-5,-,CAWSVGQGPQPQHF,TGTGCCTGGAGTGTGGGACAGGGGCCTCAGCCCCAGCATTTT
-,TRBV5-4,TRBJ2-1,-,CASSLGGQAAYNEQFF,TGTGCCAGCAGCTTGGGGGGCCAAGCTGCTTACAATGAGCAGTTCTTC
-,TRBV29-1,TRBJ1-1,-,CSVGRGGTEAFF,TGCAGCGTGGGACGGGGGGGGACTGAAGCTTTCTTT
-,TRBV5-1,TRBJ2-5,many,CASSHSTTQETQYF,TGCGCCAGCAGCCATTCAACCACACAAGAGACCCAGTACTTC
-,TRBV15,TRBJ2-3,few,CATSTKKGRDTDTQYF,TGTGCCACCAGCACGAAAAAGGGCCGCGACACAGATACGCAGTATTTT
-,TRBV7-2,TRBJ2-7,-,CASSLSSSKVSYEQYF,TGTGCCAGCAGCTTGAGTAGCTCCAAGGTCTCCTACGAGCAGTACTTC
TRBD2,TRBV9,TRBJ2-1,few,CASSVSGTGRNEQFF,TGTGCCAGCAGCGTTAGCGGGACGGGGCGGAATGAGCAGTTCTTC
-,TRBV2,TRBJ1-2,many,CAASPRLVYGYTF,TGTGCCGCTAGTCCGAGGTTGGTCTATGGCTACACCTTC
TRBD2,TRBV7-3,TRBJ2-3,many,CASSSGRTDTQYF,TGTGCCAGCTCTAGCGGGAGAACAGATACGCAGTATTTT
TRBD2,TRBV15,TRBJ2-1,many,CATSRDKGLEYNEQFF,TGTGCCACCAGCAGAGATAAGGGACTAGAATACAATGAGCAGTTCTTC
-,TRBV5-1,TRBJ2-5,many,CASSLAGAGEETQYF,TGCGCCAGCAGCTTGGCCGGGGCAGGGGAGGAGACCCAGTACTTC
-,TRBV28,TRBJ2-2,few,CASSLTVGNTGELFF,TGTGCCAGCAGTTTGACAGTAGGAAACACCGGGGAGCTGTTTTTT
-,TRBV3-1,TRBJ2-3,many,CASSQELGTTDTQYF,TGTGCCAGCAGCCAAGAGTTGGGGACGACAGATACGCAGTATTTT
-,TRBV7-8,TRBJ2-5,many,CASSPVATQETQYF,TGTGCCAGCAGCCCAGTGGCTACTCAAGAGACCCAGTACTTC
TRBD2,TRBV7-2,TRBJ2-3,-,CASSLSGTSGGDTQYF,TGTGCCAGCAGCCTAAGCGGGACTAGCGGTGGGGATACGCAGTATTTT
TRBD2,TRBV3-1,TRBJ2-7,-,CASSHPTSGTYEQYF,TGTGCCAGCAGCCATCCAACTAGCGGAACCTACGAGCAGTACTTC
-,TRBV7-2,TRBJ2-3,many,CASSLSLDTQYF,TGTGCCAGCAGCTTATCCCTAGATACGCAGTATTTT
TRBD1,TRBV28,TRBJ1-5,-,CASGGQGKYSNQPQHF,TGTGCCAGCGGCGGACAGGGTAAATATAGCAATCAGCCCCAGCATTTT
TRBD2,TRBV6-5,TRBJ2-1,many,CASSSTPASGANEQFF,TGTGCCAGCAGCTCTACTCCCGCTAGCGGAGCTAATGAGCAGTTCTTC
TRBD1,TRBV7-2,TRBJ1-2,many,CASSVRQGFHYGYTF,TGTGCCAGCAGCGTTCGACAGGGGTTCCACTATGGCTACACCTTC
TRBD2,TRBV20-1,TRBJ2-7,-,CSASGLAGGPRHEQYF,TGCAGTGCTAGCGGACTAGCGGGAGGGCCGCGCCACGAGCAGTACTTC
TRBD2,TRBV2,TRBJ2-4,many,CASSGTSGRAPKNIQYF,TGTGCCAGCAGCGGGACTAGCGGGAGGGCCCCCAAAAACATTCAGTACTTC
TRBD2,TRBV24-1,TRBJ2-3,few,CATSDPILGGSKDTDTQYF,TGTGCCACCAGTGATCCCATCCTAGGCGGGAGTAAGGACACAGATACGCAGTATTTT
-,TRBV6-2/TRBV6-3,TRBJ2-5,-,CASSYSRTGETQYF,TGTGCCAGCAGTTACTCCCGGACCGGGGAGACCCAGTACTTC
-,TRBV7-2,TRBJ2-1,-,CASSLEGVVGAPLF,TGTGCCAGCAGCTTAGAGGGGGTCGTAGGAGCCCCTCTCTTC
-,TRBV20-1,TRBJ2-3,many,CSARDSNAYTQYF,TGCAGTGCTAGAGATTCGAACGCCTATACGCAGTATTTT
TRBD2,TRBV9,TRBJ2-1,many,CASSVEAGGLLLPQFF,TGTGCCAGCAGCGTAGAGGCGGGGGGCCTTCTCCTCCCGCAGTTCTTC
TRBD1,TRBV4-3,TRBJ1-2,-,CASSPSGTELPVGYTF,TGCGCCAGCAGCCCCTCCGGGACAGAGCTTCCGGTGGGCTACACCTTC
-,TRBV28,TRBJ2-3,-,CATTIVGNAQYF,TGTGCCACGACTATAGTTGGTAATGCGCAGTATTTT
-,TRBV7-8,TRBJ2-5,many,CASSPTGAGRGRETQYF,TGTGCCAGCAGCCCAACTGGAGCGGGCCGCGGTCGAGAGACCCAGTACTTC
-,TRBV6-5,TRBJ1-1,few,CASSEFGGEAFF,TGTGCCAGCAGTGAGTTCGGGGGTGAAGCTTTCTTT
-,TRBV27,TRBJ2-5,-,CASSLSYRVSEETQYF,TGTGCCAGCAGTTTATCTTACAGGGTGTCCGAGGAGACCCAGTACTTC
TRBD1,TRBV19,TRBJ2-1,many,CASKQGIFNEQFF,TGTGCCAGTAAACAGGGGATTTTCAATGAGCAGTTCTTC
-,TRBV19,TRBJ2-3,many,CASSIVPELGEATDTQYF,TGTGCCAGTAGTATTGTCCCAGAACTTGGCGAGGCTACAGATACGCAGTATTTT
TRBD1,TRBV12-3/TRBV12-4,TRBJ1-5,few,CASRPDRGPGIQPQHF,TGTGCCAGCAGGCCGGACAGGGGTCCTGGAATACAGCCCCAGCATTTT
-,TRBV11-3,TRBJ2-1,many,CASSLSSGGLGSYNEQFF,TGTGCCAGCAGCTTATCATCAGGGGGGTTGGGCTCCTACAATGAGCAGTTCTTC
-,TRBV10-2,TRBJ2-4,-,CASSYDRRAKNIQYF,TGCGCCAGCAGCTATGACAGGAGAGCCAAAAACATTCAGTACTTC
-,TRBV11-2,TRBJ1-3,many,CASSLGPAGGSTGNTIYF,TGTGCCAGCAGCTTAGGCCCCGCGGGGGGTTCAACTGGAAACACCATATATTTT
TRBD1,TRBV6-1,TRBJ1-4,few,CASSPLQGRTKLFF,TGTGCCAGCAGCCCTCTACAGGGGAGAACAAAACTGTTTTTT
TRBD1,TRBV5-6,TRBJ1-4,many,CASSSPGQGAIEKLFF,TGTGCCAGCAGCTCGCCGGGACAGGGGGCCATTGAAAAACTGTTTTTT